The 6 T cell receptor beta chains below come from one sample, sequenced in a study of blood T cell repertoires in COVID-19. TCRdb's table, derived via immunoSEQ multiplex PCR, lists solely in-frame clones and lacks some. The sample shows over 400,000 clones, roughly nine tenths of them seen only once. The specimen sequenced was peripheral blood. Every receptor here comes from a woman aged 50 to 65 with COVID-19, enrolled during active disease.

In its sample, this clone was seen once. Here the CDR3 reads CASSLVQGGGYTF. The CDR3 coding sequence is TGTGCCAGCAGTTTGGTACAGGGCGGCGGCTACACCTTC. The chain employs TRBV12-3 or TRBV12-4 and TRBJ1-2, with a possible D match to TRBD1 (6 bases). V gave up 3 bases and J gave up 8 bases, with 13 bases separating them. The CDR3 totals 13 residues.

The chain combines TRBV19 with TRBJ1-2; possible D gene TRBD1, 6 bases. Germline CDR1 is LNHDA and CDR2 is SQIVND (reference sequence). Trimming took 3 bases from V and 4 from J, leaving 9 bases between them. The CDR3 covers 13 residues. As DNA, the CDR3 is TGTGCCAGTAGTATTCGGACAGCCTATGGCTACACCTTC. Its protein is CASSIRTAYGYTF.

A few counts support this clone. One junction end disagrees with the germline gene, perhaps due to a read error. The chain is built from TRBV24-1 and TRBJ1-5; no reliable D call. CDR1 is KGHDR and CDR2 is SFDVKD in the germline V gene. CDR3 size: 13 residues. The CDR3 DNA is TGTGCCACCAGTGAAGGTAGCTATCAGCCCCAGCATTTT. Encoded protein: CATSEGSYQPQHF.

This clone was picked up a small number of times. The chain has TRBV19 and TRBJ2-2, with a weak D call TRBD1 (5 bases). Looked up from germline, CDR1 is LNHDA and CDR2 is SQIVND (reference sequence). The CDR3 totals 14 residues. V was pared by 3 bases and J by 6 bases, with 11 bases between. DNA of the CDR3: TGTGCCAGTAGTATGGGGCCGGGCCCCGGGGAGCTGTTTTTT. Translation: CASSMGPGPGELFF.

This clone came up many times. This same CDR3 is encoded by further DNA sequences in the sample. The chain links TRBV5-1 to TRBJ1-2; 8 nucleotides match TRBD1. From germline, CDR1 is SGHRS and CDR2 YFSETQ. The CDR3 has 14 residues. The V and J ends lost 4 bases and 5 bases, in that order; junction bases with no gene match: 7. The CDR3 protein is CASSPRDRNYGYTF. In nucleotides, the CDR3 is TGCGCCAGCAGCCCCCGGGACAGGAATTATGGCTACACCTTC.

The chain joins TRBV19 to TRBJ1-1; D is unclear. The CDR3 runs 14 residues. Germline V gene lookup returns CDR1 LNHDA and CDR2 SQIVND (reference sequence). The V end lost 5 bases, the J end lost 2 bases, and 12 bases lay between the germline ends. CDR3 bases: TGTGCCAGTAGTTACCGGGGTACAAACACTGAAGCTTTCTTT. Translated, it gives CASSYRGTNTEAFF. Together with reference TRBV19 and TRBJ1-1, the CDR3 gives the full variable domain: DGGITQSPKYLFRKEGQNVTLSCEQNLNHDAMYWYRQDPGQGLRLIYYSQIVNDFQKGDIAEGYSVSREKKESFPLTVTSAQKNPTAFYLCASSYRGTNTEAFFGQGTRLTVV.